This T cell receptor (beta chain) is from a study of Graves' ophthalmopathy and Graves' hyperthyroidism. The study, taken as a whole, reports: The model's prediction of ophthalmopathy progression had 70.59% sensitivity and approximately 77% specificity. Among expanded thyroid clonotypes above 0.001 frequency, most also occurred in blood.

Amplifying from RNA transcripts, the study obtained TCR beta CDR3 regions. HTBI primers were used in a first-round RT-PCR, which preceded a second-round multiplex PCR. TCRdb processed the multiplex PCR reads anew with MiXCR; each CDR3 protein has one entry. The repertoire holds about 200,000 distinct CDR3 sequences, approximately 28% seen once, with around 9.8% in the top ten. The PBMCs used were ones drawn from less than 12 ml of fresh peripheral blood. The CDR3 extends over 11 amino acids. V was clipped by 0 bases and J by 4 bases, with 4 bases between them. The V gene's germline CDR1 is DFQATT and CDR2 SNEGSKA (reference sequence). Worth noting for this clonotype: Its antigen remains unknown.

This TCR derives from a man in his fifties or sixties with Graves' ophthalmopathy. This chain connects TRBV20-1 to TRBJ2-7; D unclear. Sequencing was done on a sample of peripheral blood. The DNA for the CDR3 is TGCAGTGCTAGAGATCTGTACGAGCAGTACTTC. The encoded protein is CSARDLYEQYF.